This TCR beta chain derives from a study of cytomegalovirus exposure and HLA in healthy donors. The V end was cut by 5 bases, the J end by 4 bases, with 14 bases between. The CDR3 is 15 residues long. Germline V gene data show CDR1 as SGHVS and CDR2 as FQNEAQ. 60 Vbeta and 13 Jbeta primers were used in PCR. Sequencing used immunoSEQ multiplex PCR; TCRdb keeps in-frame clones, though not all of them. The table lists 200,000 or so clones, about 77% of them singletons, with approximately 2.1% in the top ten. This clone was found once. The V call is TRBV7-8, the J call TRBJ2-2, with D possibly being TRBD1 (6 bases). The source is a woman aged 25 to 39 in good health and CMV-seropositive. Source material: PBMCs. The CDR3 sequence: CASSHRTVLTGELFF. In DNA form, the CDR3 reads TGTGCCAGCAGCCACCGGACAGTTCTCACCGGGGAGCTGTTTTTT.